This T cell receptor beta chain emerged from a study of cytomegalovirus exposure and HLA in healthy donors. Notes on the study in general: While the bulk of TCR sequences proved rare, some public TCRs turned up in many donors.

Concerning this clone: Its specificity is not known.

Primers: 60 Vbeta forward and 13 Jbeta reverse. The method was immunoSEQ multiplex PCR; TCRdb's version includes in-frame clones alone and lacks a portion of them. This sample yields over 100,000 clones, of which 75% to 90% are seen a single time; less than 2% belongs to the top ten. Sequences were obtained from PBMCs. The receptor's source is a man in his forties in good health and CMV-seronegative.

The CDR3 DNA follows: TGTGCCAGTTCACTGCTAGCGGGAGGAGTTGGGACCGGGGAGCTGTTTTTT. Its protein is CASSLLAGGVGTGELFF. V usage is TRBV19 and J usage is TRBJ2-2, with 11 bases that match TRBD2. Looked up from germline, CDR1 is LNHDA and CDR2 is SQIVND (reference sequence). The CDR3 sequence is 17 residues long. V lost 8 bases to trimming and J lost 5 bases; unmatched junction nucleotides: 13.